This TCR beta chain was documented in a study of neurological immune-mediated disorders. Study outcomes and limitations: When repertoires were grouped phylogenetically, those of 18 of 34 multiple sclerosis patients fell into one related-CDR3 cluster, a possible signature. HTLV-1-associated myelopathy had the most TCR clonal expansion, and multiple sclerosis had the least, less than healthy controls.

CDR3 size: 13 residues. V lost 2 bases and J lost 7; bases outside the gene matches: 1. The germline CDR1 and CDR2 sequences are MNHNY and SVGAGI (reference sequence). This clonotype was seen ten or more times. Its antigen remains unidentified. MiXCR, applied by TCRdb to the 5' RACE reads, yields one record per CDR3 protein. This table holds tens of thousands of distinct CDR3 sequences, roughly 3.8% found once. The chain employs TRBV6-6 and TRBJ2-2; 7 bases align to TRBD2. This clonotype was sampled from a man aged 60-69 years with multiple sclerosis. The sample consisted of PBMCs. The CDR3 loop reads CASSYREGGELFF. CDR3 nucleotide sequence: TGTGCCAGCAGTTACAGGGAGGGCGGGGAGCTGTTTTTT.